The 10 T cell receptor beta chains in this list originate from one sample, sequenced in a study. TCRdb reprocessed the 5' RACE reads with MiXCR, giving one entry per CDR3 protein. The sample includes tens of thousands of distinct CDR3 sequences, around 26% of them seen just once. Sample: tumor-infiltrating memory CD4+ T cells sorted from the breast tumor. Indicated subset: memory CD4+ T cells, CD4+CD45RO+CD25-. The receptors stem from a female donor with breast cancer.

This sequence joins TRBV12-3 or TRBV12-4 and TRBJ2-1, with D unclear. The CDR3 covers 14 residues. The ends were cut back, 3 bases at V and 5 bases at J, with 11 bases in the middle. This CDR3 reads CASSFLPENNEQFF. CDR3 coding DNA: TGTGCCAGCAGTTTCTTGCCCGAAAACAATGAGCAGTTCTTC.

This clonotype appeared many times. The V and J genes are TRBV6-2 or TRBV6-3 and TRBJ2-2; D gene unclear. This CDR3 has 12 residues. The germline gives CDR1 MNHEY, CDR2 SVGEGT. The germline V and J ends were trimmed by 5 bases and 4 bases, with 5 bases remaining between them. This chain's CDR3 is CASSPPTGELFF. CDR3 in DNA: TGTGCCAGCAGTCCACCCACCGGGGAGCTGTTTTTT.

The chain links TRBV20-1 to TRBJ2-2; D is unclear. This CDR3 comprises 14 residues. CDR1 DFQATT and CDR2 SNEGSKA come from the germline V gene (reference sequence). V was shortened by 3 bases and J by 4 bases, with 12 bases between the two germline ends. The CDR3 sequence: CSARHPISTGELFF. The CDR3 coding sequence is TGCAGTGCTAGGCACCCGATTTCCACCGGGGAGCTGTTTTTT.

In this sample, this clonotype turned up a few times. The chain has TRBV5-1 and TRBJ2-1; D is uncertain. The CDR3 is 13 residues long. Germline assignment: CDR1 SGHRS and CDR2 YFSETQ. Trimming shortened V by 0 bases and J by 4 bases, and 5 bases separated the two germline ends. The CDR3 sequence: CASSLDSYNEQFF. The CDR3 bases are TGCGCCAGCAGCTTGGACTCGTACAATGAGCAGTTCTTC. Using reference TRBV5-1 and TRBJ2-1 for the parts outside the CDR3, the full variable domain is KAGVTQTPRYLIKTRGQQVTLSCSPISGHRSVSWYQQTPGQGLQFLFEYFSETQRNKGNFPGRFSGRQFSNSRSEMNVSTLELGDSALYLCASSLDSYNEQFFGPGTRLTVL.

The gene calls are TRBV6-4 and TRBJ2-2; 8 nucleotides agree with TRBD1. V was clipped by 3 bases and J by 7 bases; unmatched bases: 7. CDR3 length: 15 amino acids. Germline V gene lookup returns CDR1 MRHNA and CDR2 SNTAGT. The CDR3 region has the DNA TGTGCCAGCAGTGAGAGACAGGGGACAGGCGGGGAGCTGTTTTTT. Amino acid sequence: CASSERQGTGGELFF.

The V gene is TRBV18, the J gene TRBJ2-5; tentative D call: TRBD2 (6 bases). The CDR3 has 14 residues. Trimming took off 0 bases at V and 5 bases at J, with 10 bases between the two ends. Germline loops: CDR1 KGHSH, CDR2 LQKENI. The CDR3 DNA reads TGTGCCAGCTCACCACCCCCAGGGAGGGAGACCCAGTACTTC. Encoded protein: CASSPPPGRETQYF.

Remarks on this clonotype: Since no conserved phenylalanine or tryptophan closes the CDR3, a read error is the likely cause. The DNA is left out, because the CDR3 cannot be placed on it with certainty; the CDR3 is given as TCRdb lists it. The gene calls are TRBV5-1 and TRBJ2-1; no check of the table's D call, TRBD1, against the DNA was made. Germline V gene lookup returns CDR1 SGHRS and CDR2 YFSETQ. The CDR3 has 15 residues if both end residues are counted. CDR3 protein: CASRAGTASYNEQCC.

This clonotype appeared a few times. This chain links TRBV7-2 with TRBJ1-1, with D unclear. This CDR3 spans 14 amino acids. The ends were cut back, 7 bases at V and 2 bases at J, with 14 bases in the middle. Germline CDR1 is SGHTA and CDR2 is FQGNSA. The CDR3 coding sequence is TGTGCCAGCACCCAATCCCCTATTAACACTGAAGCTTTCTTT. This sequence encodes CASTQSPINTEAFF.

This chain joins TRBV5-1 and TRBJ2-7, with 7 bases aligning to TRBD2. This CDR3 contains 16 residues. Germline V gene lookup returns CDR1 SGHRS and CDR2 YFSETQ. Trimming took 4 bases from V and 5 from J; bases not matched to a gene: 15. The CDR3 protein is CASSPQRGGSVDEQYF. DNA of the CDR3: TGCGCCAGCAGCCCCCAAAGGGGCGGGAGTGTCGACGAGCAGTACTTC. The whole variable domain, filled in from reference TRBV5-1 and TRBJ2-7, reads KAGVTQTPRYLIKTRGQQVTLSCSPISGHRSVSWYQQTPGQGLQFLFEYFSETQRNKGNFPGRFSGRQFSNSRSEMNVSTLELGDSALYLCASSPQRGGSVDEQYFGPGTRLTVT.

The CDR3 sequence: CASSEQSTANTEAFF. CDR3 sequence (DNA): TGTGCCAGCAGTGAACAATCGACAGCGAACACTGAAGCTTTCTTT. The chain joins TRBV6-1 to TRBJ1-1, with a possible D match to TRBD1 (5 bases). There are 15 residues in the CDR3. Germline V gene sequence: CDR1 MNHNS, CDR2 SASEGT. V lost 2 bases to trimming and J lost 1 base, with 11 bases between them.